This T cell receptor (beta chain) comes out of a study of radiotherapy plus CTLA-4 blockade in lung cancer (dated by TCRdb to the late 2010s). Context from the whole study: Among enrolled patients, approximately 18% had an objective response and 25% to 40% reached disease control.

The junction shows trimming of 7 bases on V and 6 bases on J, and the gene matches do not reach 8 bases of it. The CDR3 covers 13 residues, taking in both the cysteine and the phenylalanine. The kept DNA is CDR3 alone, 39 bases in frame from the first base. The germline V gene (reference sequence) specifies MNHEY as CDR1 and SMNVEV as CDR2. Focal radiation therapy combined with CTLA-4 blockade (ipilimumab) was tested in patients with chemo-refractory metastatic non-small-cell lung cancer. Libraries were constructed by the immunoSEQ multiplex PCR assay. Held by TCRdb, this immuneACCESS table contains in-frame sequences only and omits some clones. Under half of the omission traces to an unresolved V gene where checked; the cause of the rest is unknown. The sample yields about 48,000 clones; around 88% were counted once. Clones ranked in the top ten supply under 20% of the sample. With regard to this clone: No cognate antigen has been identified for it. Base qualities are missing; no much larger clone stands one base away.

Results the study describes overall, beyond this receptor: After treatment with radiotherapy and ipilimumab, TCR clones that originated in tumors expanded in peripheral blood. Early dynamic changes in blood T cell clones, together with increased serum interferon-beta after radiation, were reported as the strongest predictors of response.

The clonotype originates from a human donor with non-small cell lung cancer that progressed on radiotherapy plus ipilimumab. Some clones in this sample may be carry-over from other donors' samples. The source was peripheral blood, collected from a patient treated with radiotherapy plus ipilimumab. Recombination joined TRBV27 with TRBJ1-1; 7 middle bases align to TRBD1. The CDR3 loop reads CASNTGGQPEAFF. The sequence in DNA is TGTGCCAGCAACACCGGGGGACAGCCTGAAGCTTTCTTT.